This entry lists 25 T cell receptor beta chains sequenced from one sample in a study of blood T cell repertoires in COVID-19. This table comes from immunoSEQ multiplex PCR, and its TCRdb copy is limited to in-frame clones, with some not included. The sample has about 400,000 clones, roughly 85% seen once. The sequenced sample was peripheral blood. The receptor set was obtained from a woman aged 30 to 39 with active or convalescent COVID-19.

This rearrangement joins TRBV5-6 to TRBJ1-2; TRBD1 agrees at 7 bases. V was clipped by 3 bases and J by 7 bases; unmatched bases: 12. There are 15 residues in the CDR3. Germline CDR1 SGHDT, CDR2 YYEEEE. CDR3 sequence: CASSWGQPSGSGYTF. The DNA of the CDR3 is TGTGCCAGCAGCTGGGGACAGCCCAGCGGCTCTGGCTACACCTTC.

The chain joins TRBV25-1 to TRBJ2-1; a weak D match, TRBD1 (6 bases). Germline assignment: CDR1 MGHDK and CDR2 SYGVNS. The CDR3 runs 13 residues. The V end was cut by 4 bases, the J end by 6 bases, with 10 bases between. The CDR3 is CASSAGTSNEQFF. For the CDR3, the DNA is TGTGCCAGCAGTGCTGGGACATCCAATGAGCAGTTCTTC.

This chain uses TRBV30 with TRBJ1-1; maybe TRBD1 (5 bases). V lost 0 bases and J lost 7, with 12 bases in between. This CDR3 is built from 13 residues. Germline CDR1 reads GTSNPN; CDR2 reads SVGIG (reference sequence). The CDR3 sequence is CAWSVLGELEAFF. Written as DNA, the CDR3 is TGTGCCTGGAGTGTATTAGGGGAACTTGAAGCTTTCTTT.

The chain is built from TRBV3-1 (or the pseudogene TRBV3-2) and TRBJ1-6, with D unresolved. Germline V gene sequence: CDR1 LGHDT, CDR2 YNNKEL (reference sequence). Trimming took off 0 bases at V and 10 bases at J, with 13 bases between the two ends. The CDR3 totals 15 residues. CDR3 region: CASSQEASGGSPLHF. The CDR3 nucleotides are TGTGCCAGCAGCCAAGAAGCGTCTGGCGGGTCACCCCTCCACTTT.

This clone was observed a few times. The chain employs TRBV6-5 and TRBJ2-2; TRBD1 matches at 7 bases. Trimming removed 8 bases from V and 7 bases from J; junction bases left unmatched: 13. The CDR3 is 15 amino acids. Germline V gene data show CDR1 as MNHEY and CDR2 as SVGAGI. CDR3 nucleotides: TGTGCCAGCCACGTCCGAGGGGGCCGAATCGGGGAGCTGTTTTTT. It specifies CASHVRGGRIGELFF.

The V gene is TRBV2, the J gene TRBJ1-5, with 7 bases that match TRBD1. The CDR3 covers 15 residues. V gave up 6 bases and J gave up 1 base; unmatched junction bases: 6. Germline V gene data show CDR1 as SNHLY and CDR2 as FYNNEI. DNA for the CDR3: TGTGCCAGCAGCCCACAGGGGTTGAGCAATCAGCCCCAGCATTTT. Protein product: CASSPQGLSNQPQHF.

This chain joins TRBV2 and TRBJ2-5; 10 bases match TRBD2. CDR1 is SNHLY, CDR2 FYNNEI, per germline. The V and J ends lost 6 bases and 5 bases, in that order; junction bases with no gene match: 12. The CDR3 loop spans 16 amino acids. The chain's CDR3 is CASSPASGGAGETQYF. The CDR3 coding sequence is TGTGCCAGCAGCCCTGCCAGCGGGGGGGCCGGTGAGACCCAGTACTTC.

The V call is TRBV12-3 or TRBV12-4, the J call TRBJ2-2, with D tentatively TRBD1 (6 bases). The CDR3 contains 13 residues. V was shortened by 10 bases and J by 1 base, with 10 bases between the two germline ends. The CDR3 sequence is CANKQGNTGELFF. The CDR3 bases are TGTGCCAACAAACAGGGGAACACCGGGGAGCTGTTTTTT.

The rearrangement uses TRBV6-1 and TRBJ2-7, with 11 bases fitting TRBD2. Trimming removed 3 bases from V and 2 bases from J; junction bases left unmatched: 3. Germline values: CDR1 MNHNS, CDR2 SASEGT. The CDR3 runs to 15 residues. The CDR3 loop reads CASSELAGGTYEQYF. The CDR3 DNA reads TGTGCCAGCAGTGAGCTAGCGGGAGGTACCTACGAGCAGTACTTC.

This chain uses TRBV9 with TRBJ2-1, with D uncertain. This CDR3 comprises 12 residues. Between the trimmed V and J ends, which lost 4 bases and 9 bases, there was a span of 11 bases. The germline gives CDR1 SGDLS, CDR2 YYNGEE. The CDR3 spells CASSRPRGEQFF. The CDR3, as DNA: TGTGCCAGCAGCCGCCCGCGAGGTGAGCAGTTCTTC.

The V gene is TRBV15, the J gene TRBJ1-2; maybe TRBD1 (5 bases). CDR3 length equals 13 residues. Germline CDR1 reads LNHNV; CDR2 reads YYDKDF (reference sequence). V was clipped by 4 bases and J by 1 base, with 7 bases between them. This CDR3 reads CATSIDSNYGYTF. The DNA of the CDR3 is TGTGCCACCAGCATCGACAGTAACTATGGCTACACCTTC. The full variable domain, in which reference TRBV15 and TRBJ1-2 provide the parts outside the CDR3, is DAMVIQNPRYQVTQFGKPVTLSCSQTLNHNVMYWYQQKSSQAPKLLFHYYDKDFNNEADTPDNFQSRRPNTSFCFLDIRSPGLGDTAMYLCATSIDSNYGYTFGSGTRLTVV.

In this sample, this clone turned up once. V usage is TRBV4-1 and J usage is TRBJ1-5, with 7 bases lining up with TRBD1. The V gene end was trimmed by 1 base and the J gene end by 3 bases; junction bases not matched to a gene: 6. This CDR3 contains 16 residues. Germline lookup yields CDR1 MGHRA and CDR2 YSYEKL. CDR3: CASSQAGGYNNQPQHF. CDR3 sequence (DNA): TGCGCCAGCAGCCAAGCAGGGGGGTATAACAATCAGCCCCAGCATTTT.

This clone showed up just once. The chain uses TRBV9 and TRBJ2-1; 10 bases map to TRBD2. After removal of 0 bases from V and 9 bases from J, the junction contained 3 bases not matched to a gene. Germline V CDR1 and CDR2: SGDLS, YYNGEE. The CDR3 runs to 14 residues. CDR3 nucleotide sequence: TGTGCCAGCAGCGTAGTTGTAGCGGGGGGTGAGCAGTTCTTC. This translates into CASSVVVAGGEQFF.

The J gene is TRBJ2-7, the V gene TRBV11-2; D is undetermined. The CDR3 extends over 15 amino acids. The V gene's germline CDR1 is SGHAT and CDR2 FQNNGV. V was cut by 4 bases and J by 4 bases, with 17 bases left in between. The CDR3 spells CASSSSGGTRYEQYF. In DNA, the CDR3 is TGTGCCAGCAGCTCCTCTGGCGGAACCCGTTACGAGCAGTACTTC.

This clone turned up a few times. The gene calls are TRBV5-8 and TRBJ1-5, with 7 nucleotides matching TRBD1. CDR3 length equals 15 residues. CDR1 and CDR2 from the germline V gene are SGHTS and YDEGEE. The V and J ends lost 0 bases and 4 bases, in that order; junction bases with no gene match: 4. The DNA for the CDR3 is TGTGCCAGCAGCTTGGGACAGGGTTTTAATCAGCCCCAGCATTTT. Protein sequence: CASSLGQGFNQPQHF.

The rearrangement joins TRBV5-6 to TRBJ2-7; D might be TRBD2 (6 bases). CDR3 size: 14 residues. V was pared by 4 bases and J by 4 bases, with 15 bases between. The germline gives CDR1 SGHDT, CDR2 YYEEEE. The CDR3 protein is CASSQWGVTYEQYF. CDR3 DNA sequence: TGTGCCAGCAGCCAATGGGGGGTGACATACGAGCAGTACTTC.

Details on this clone: The same CDR3 is also encoded by other DNA sequences in this sample. V is TRBV5-1 and J is TRBJ1-6, with 9 bases that match TRBD1. The junction had 1 base not matched to a gene; V was cut back by 3 bases and J by 6 bases. CDR1 and CDR2 from the germline V gene are SGHRS and YFSETQ. CDR3 length: 14 amino acids. The CDR3 DNA follows: TGCGCCAGCAGCTCGGGACAGGGTAATTCACCCCTCCACTTT. Amino acid sequence: CASSSGQGNSPLHF.

This chain uses TRBV25-1 with TRBJ1-1; D possibly corresponds to TRBD1 (5 bases). This CDR3 has 14 residues. Germline CDR1 MGHDK, CDR2 SYGVNS. Trimming stripped 6 bases from V and 4 bases from J, with 15 bases between. The CDR3 region has the DNA TGTGCCAGCAGGGAGGGCAGGGAGGGCACTGAAGCTTTCTTT. It specifies CASREGREGTEAFF. The full variable domain, in which reference TRBV25-1 and TRBJ1-1 provide the parts outside the CDR3, is EADIYQTPRYLVIGTGKKITLECSQTMGHDKMYWYQQDPGMELHLIHYSYGVNSTEKGDLSSESTVSRIRTEHFPLTLESARPSHTSQYLCASREGREGTEAFFGQGTRLTVV.

The chain combines TRBV6-5 with TRBJ1-1; perhaps TRBD1 as D (5 bases). CDR3 size: 16 residues. Germline V gene lookup returns CDR1 MNHEY and CDR2 SVGAGI. V was trimmed by 0 bases and J by 6 bases, leaving 17 bases between them. CDR3 nucleotide sequence: TGTGCCAGCAGTTACTCGGGGGGTTCCCGGCCCTCTGAAGCTTTCTTT. This sequence encodes CASSYSGGSRPSEAFF.

This chain connects TRBV15 to TRBJ2-2, with 12 bases aligning to TRBD2. The CDR3 has 20 residues. J gave up 3 bases and V 1 base, and 12 bases lay outside the gene matches. Looked up from germline, CDR1 is LNHNV and CDR2 is YYDKDF (reference sequence). The DNA for the CDR3 is TGTGCCACCAGCAGAGGGGGGGTTCGAAGGACTAGCGGGGACACCGGGGAGCTGTTTTTT. As protein: CATSRGGVRRTSGDTGELFF. The complete variable domain, with remaining parts taken from reference TRBV15 and TRBJ2-2, reads DAMVIQNPRYQVTQFGKPVTLSCSQTLNHNVMYWYQQKSSQAPKLLFHYYDKDFNNEADTPDNFQSRRPNTSFCFLDIRSPGLGDTAMYLCATSRGGVRRTSGDTGELFFGEGSRLTVL.

The genes are TRBV6-4 and TRBJ2-1; the D gene is possibly TRBD2 (5 bases). Germline CDR1 reads MRHNA; CDR2 reads SNTAGT. The ends were cut back, 3 bases at V and 2 bases at J, with 14 bases in the middle. This CDR3 comprises 16 residues. CDR3 sequence: CASSEPLLVTYNEQFF. Written as DNA, the CDR3 is TGTGCCAGCAGTGAGCCCTTACTAGTAACCTACAATGAGCAGTTCTTC.

This clone was detected once. The gene calls are TRBV14 and TRBJ2-2, with D possibly TRBD1 on 6 matching bases. Trimming shortened V by 4 bases and J by 6 bases, and 9 bases separated the two germline ends. Germline lookup yields CDR1 SGHDN and CDR2 FVKESK. This CDR3 region has 13 residues. The CDR3 DNA is TGTGCCAGCAGCCCGAACAGGGCCGGGGAGCTGTTTTTT. This translates into CASSPNRAGELFF.

The chain has TRBV12-3 or TRBV12-4 and TRBJ2-1; unclear D gene. The V end lost 7 bases, the J end lost 6 bases, and 10 bases lay between the germline ends. This CDR3 region has 12 residues. CDR3 DNA: TGTGCCAGCACTAAGAGTTTCAATGAGCAGTTCTTC. Amino acid sequence: CASTKSFNEQFF.

V is TRBV27 and J is TRBJ2-3; 7 bases map to TRBD1. The CDR3 covers 15 residues. The J segment lost 1 base and the V segment lost 3 bases, leaving 4 bases of the junction unmatched. Germline-derived CDR1 and CDR2 are MNHEY and SMNVEV (reference sequence). The CDR3 bases are TGTGCCAGCAGTTTGGCCACAGGGGGCACAGATACGCAGTATTTT. Translating it yields CASSLATGGTDTQYF.

CDR3 loop: CATEDTAYNEKLFF. In DNA form, the CDR3 reads TGTGCCACTGAAGACACCGCTTATAATGAAAAACTGTTTTTT. The chain recombines TRBV19 with TRBJ1-4; D remains ambiguous. Deletions cut 10 bases from V and 4 bases from J, with 16 bases between. Germline V gives CDR1 LNHDA, CDR2 SQIVND (reference sequence). The length of the CDR3 is 14 residues.